Listed here are 5 T cell receptor beta chains from one sample, sequenced in a study of blood T cell repertoires in COVID-19. Assay: immunoSEQ multiplex PCR; the TCRdb copy retains only in-frame clones and omits some. This table has some 400,000 clones, 90% appearing once. What was sequenced was peripheral blood. The source is a man aged 18-30 years with active or convalescent COVID-19.

The chain employs TRBV6-5 and TRBJ1-1; 7 bases fit TRBD1. V gave up 6 bases and J gave up 0 bases; unmatched junction bases: 4. CDR3 length: 14 amino acids. Germline V gives CDR1 MNHEY, CDR2 SVGAGI. The CDR3 protein is CASRRDSLNTEAFF. The CDR3 coding sequence is TGTGCCAGCAGACGGGACAGCTTGAACACTGAAGCTTTCTTT.

The chain uses TRBV27 and TRBJ2-3; D is possibly TRBD2 (5 bases). The CDR3 runs to 13 residues. Germline CDR1 reads MNHEY; CDR2 reads SMNVEV (reference sequence). V lost 8 bases, J lost 7 bases, and 16 bases lay in between. The CDR3 nucleotides are TGTGCCAGCCGATCACTAGTGTCAAATACGCAGTATTTT. Protein sequence: CASRSLVSNTQYF.

The J gene is TRBJ2-1, the V gene TRBV7-3; 10 bases line up with TRBD2. CDR1 SGHTA and CDR2 FQGTGA come from the germline V gene. The CDR3 is 16 amino acids. Trimming took 4 bases from V and 2 from J; bases not matched to a gene: 5. The CDR3 coding sequence is TGTGCCAGCAGCTCCTCCGGGACTAGCGCCTACAATGAGCAGTTCTTC. It is translated as CASSSSGTSAYNEQFF. The whole variable domain, remainder taken from reference TRBV7-3 and TRBJ2-1, is GAGVSQTPSNKVTEKGKYVELRCDPISGHTALYWYRQSLGQGPEFLIYFQGTGAADDSGLPNDRFFAVRPEGSVSTLKIQRTERGDSAVYLCASSSSGTSAYNEQFFGPGTRLTVL.

The chain combines TRBV9 with TRBJ2-1; 8 bases line up with TRBD1. The germline V gene encodes CDR1 SGDLS and CDR2 YYNGEE. The CDR3 totals 15 residues. V was pared by 0 bases and J by 6 bases, with 5 bases of the junction left unmatched. The CDR3 here is CASSVGAGGLNEQFF. The CDR3 DNA follows: TGTGCCAGCAGCGTAGGGGCAGGGGGCCTCAATGAGCAGTTCTTC.

This chain connects TRBV6-6 to TRBJ1-3; maybe TRBD1 (6 bases). The CDR3 has 13 amino acids. V was clipped by 2 bases and J by 11 bases, with 13 bases between them. Germline V lookup: CDR1 MNHNY, CDR2 SVGAGI (reference sequence). The CDR3: CASSYPTGIAIYF. The CDR3 DNA is TGTGCCAGCAGTTACCCAACAGGGATCGCCATATATTTT.